One sample yielded the 6 T cell receptor beta chains listed below, sequenced in a study of tissue T cells after allogeneic stem cell transplantation. The repertoire was sequenced with immunoSEQ multiplex PCR; TCRdb's copy has only in-frame clones and lacks some. Found here are about 1,300 clones, 46% of them singletons; the top ten hold less than 30%. This sample's time point: mouse harvest day 14 after allogeneic transplant. Mouse grafts combined 10^7 T-cell-depleted bone marrow cells with 10^6 splenic CD5+ T cells. Source material: gut tissue. The receptors stem from a female BALB/c mouse given C57BL/6 T cells with graft-versus-host disease after an allogeneic hematopoietic cell transplant.

Points on this clone: Here the gene names and germline are mouse. The read terminates 1 residue ahead of where the CDR3 ends, so the germline J gene completes it. The gene calls are TRBV15 and TRBJ2-3; 7 nucleotides match TRBD1. CDR1 SGHND and CDR2 FRSKSL come from the germline V gene. J gave up 0 bases and V 4 bases, and 7 bases lay outside the gene matches. The CDR3 is 16 amino acids. The DNA read from the CDR3 is TGTGCCAGCAGTTCCTCGACAGGGCGGAGTGCAGAAACGCTGTAT. Translation: CASSSSTGRSAETLY. The full CDR3 is CASSSSTGRSAETLYF.

Comments on this clone: Germline and genes here are mouse. The read terminates 1 residue before the CDR3 end, so the remaining end is supplied by the germline J gene. V gene TRBV16 combines with J gene TRBJ1-6; tentative D call: TRBD1 (5 bases). TRBJ1-6 is recorded as an ORF, its role being uncertain. The CDR3 is 13 residues long. Per germline, CDR1 SGHSA and CDR2 FRNQAP. Trimming pared 1 base from V and 9 bases from J, leaving 7 bases between. The covered CDR3 bases are TGTGCAAGCAGCTTAGGGGGGGGTTCGCCCCTCTAC. Translated: CASSLGGGSPLY. The entire CDR3 sequence reads CASSLGGGSPLYF.

This clone is classed as large. Gene and germline names: mouse. The read terminates 1 residue ahead of where the CDR3 ends, so the germline J gene completes it. V usage is TRBV1 and J usage is TRBJ1-1; weak D call: TRBD1 (5 bases). Between the trimmed V and J ends, which lost 1 base and 4 bases, there was a span of 7 bases. Germline CDR1 is NSQYPW and CDR2 is LRSPGD (reference sequence). The CDR3 contains 13 residues. CDR3 residues: CTCSAGGSTEVFF. The DNA read from the CDR3 is TGCACCTGCAGTGCAGGGGGCAGCACAGAAGTCTTC.

Details on this clone: The germline and genes are mouse ones. The CDR3 goes on 1 residue after the read ends, and that part is filled in from the germline J gene. V is TRBV15 and J is TRBJ2-5; 9 positions match TRBD1. Germline CDR1 reads SGHND; CDR2 reads FRSKSL. This CDR3 region has 13 residues. The trim removed 5 bases at V and 4 bases at J, leaving 1 base unmatched. Partial CDR3 DNA: TGTGCCAGCAGTACAGGGGGCAAAGACACCCAGTAC. Its translation: CASSTGGKDTQY. The full CDR3 protein is CASSTGGKDTQYF.

This clone is large within its sample. Gene names are the mouse ones. The CDR3 region is CASSQDNRGNTLYF. The CDR3 bases that were read are TGTGCCAGCAGCCAAGATAACAGGGGAAATACGCTCTAT. The rearrangement uses TRBV2 and TRBJ1-3; TRBD1 is a possible D gene (5 bases). The read ends 1 residue before the CDR3 terminus; that terminus is restored from the germline J gene. Germline CDR1 is LGHNA and CDR2 is YSYQKL. The CDR3 extends over 14 amino acids. V was cut by 0 bases and J by 4 bases, with 7 bases left in between.

Within the sample, this clone is large. Gene names are mouse gene names. The CDR3: CASSLVGVNSDYTF. The CDR3 DNA, read in part, is TGTGCCAGCAGCTTAGTGGGGGTTAACTCCGACTACACC. The J gene is TRBJ1-2, the V gene TRBV3; weak D call: TRBD1 (5 bases). The CDR3 end is not reached by the read, which stops 1 residue before it; the germline J gene fills it in. Trimming pared 1 base from V and 2 bases from J, leaving 8 bases between. The CDR3 length is 14 residues. CDR1 is SNHLY, CDR2 FYNGKV, per germline (reference sequence). The full variable domain, completed using reference TRBV3 and TRBJ1-2, is GPKVLQIPSHQIIDMGQMVTLNCDPVSNHLYFYWYKQILGQQMEFLVNFYNGKVMEKSKLFKDQFSVERPDGSYFTLKIQPTALEDSAVYFCASSLVGVNSDYTFGSGTRLLVI.